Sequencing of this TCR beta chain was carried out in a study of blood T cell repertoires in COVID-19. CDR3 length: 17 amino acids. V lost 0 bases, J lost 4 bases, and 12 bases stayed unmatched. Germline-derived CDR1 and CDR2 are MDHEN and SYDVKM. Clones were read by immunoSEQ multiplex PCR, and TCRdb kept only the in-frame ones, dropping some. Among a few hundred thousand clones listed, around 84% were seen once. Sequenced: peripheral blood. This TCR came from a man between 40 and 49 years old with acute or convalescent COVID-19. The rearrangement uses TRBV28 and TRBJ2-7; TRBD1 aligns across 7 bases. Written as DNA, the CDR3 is TGTGCCAGCAGTTTATGGGAAACGGGACAGAGCCCGTACGAGCAGTACTTC. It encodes CASSLWETGQSPYEQYF.